A selection of T cell receptor beta chains follows, all from one sample in a study of neurological immune-mediated disorders. TCRdb processed the 5' RACE reads anew with MiXCR; each CDR3 protein has one entry. The profile covers tens of thousands of distinct CDR3 sequences, with about an eighth appearing a single time and approximately 12% taken by the ten largest. Sequenced input: PBMCs. The source of these receptors is a woman aged 55-69 years with HTLV-1-associated myelopathy (HAM/TSP). CDR3s include the opening cysteine and the closing phenylalanine or tryptophan. Each record gives: D gene, J gene, clone size, V gene, CDR3 protein, CDR3 DNA. D genes are given only for firm matches. Size values are once, few and many counts, or a class for expanded clones, and some rows have none.

>-|TRBJ2-2|-|TRBV5-1
CASSLTGSNTGELFF
TGCGCCAGCAGCCTTACAGGGTCGAACACCGGGGAGCTGTTTTTT
>TRBD1|TRBJ1-1|many|TRBV7-9
CASSLEGDRGNTEAFF
TGTGCCAGCAGCTTAGAAGGGGACAGGGGCAACACTGAAGCTTTCTTT
>-|TRBJ2-5|many|TRBV5-1
CASSLANSEGQETQYF
TGCGCCAGCAGCTTGGCCAATTCGGAAGGGCAAGAGACCCAGTACTTC
>TRBD2|TRBJ2-7|many|TRBV5-1
CASSEGTSGIVPGQYF
TGCGCCAGCAGCGAGGGGACTAGCGGGATTGTTCCAGGGCAGTACTTC
>TRBD1|TRBJ1-2|many|TRBV5-1
CASSLTGGLNGYTF
TGCGCCAGCAGCTTGACAGGGGGCTTGAATGGCTACACCTTC
>-|TRBJ2-2|many|TRBV24-1
CATSDPFGGELFF
TGTGCCACCAGTGACCCCTTTGGCGGGGAGCTGTTTTTT
>-|TRBJ2-4|many|TRBV20-1
CSATRVAKNIQYF
TGCAGTGCTACTCGCGTAGCCAAAAACATTCAGTACTTC
>-|TRBJ2-5|few|TRBV15
CATSRDVQGTETQYF
TGTGCCACCAGCAGAGATGTCCAGGGGACAGAGACCCAGTACTTC
>-|TRBJ1-5|few|TRBV10-2
CASSDVRGGNQPQHF
TGCGCCAGCAGTGATGTGAGGGGTGGCAATCAGCCCCAGCATTTT
>-|TRBJ1-2|many|TRBV25-1
CASSVDGQDYGYTF
TGTGCCAGCAGTGTGGACGGTCAAGACTATGGCTACACCTTC
>-|TRBJ1-2|many|TRBV12-3/TRBV12-4
CASSPGGSYNYGYTF
TGTGCCAGCAGTCCGGGGGGCAGCTATAACTATGGCTACACCTTC
>-|TRBJ2-3|many|TRBV7-2
CASTLGGGTDTQYF
TGTGCCAGCACCCTCGGAGGGGGCACAGATACGCAGTATTTT
>-|TRBJ2-2|-|TRBV7-2
CASSLHVLRSRGPGELFF
TGTGCCAGCAGCCTCCATGTTCTTCGCAGTAGAGGCCCCGGGGAGCTGTTTTTT
>-|TRBJ1-5|many|TRBV12-3/TRBV12-4
CATGWTSNQPQHF
TGTGCCACGGGTTGGACGAGCAATCAGCCCCAGCATTTT
>TRBD2|TRBJ2-1|many|TRBV3-1
CASSETSGTYNEQFF
TGTGCCAGCAGCGAAACTAGCGGGACCTACAATGAGCAGTTCTTC
>TRBD1|TRBJ1-5|-|TRBV6-5
CTSSQTGEGHQPQHF
TGTACCAGCAGTCAGACAGGGGAAGGCCATCAGCCCCAGCATTTT
>TRBD1|TRBJ1-1|many|TRBV28
CASSSTGMNTEAFF
TGTGCCAGCAGTTCGACAGGGATGAACACTGAAGCTTTCTTT
>-|TRBJ2-1|many|TRBV2
CASRRTAPSYNEQFF
TGTGCCAGCAGAAGGACAGCCCCCTCCTACAATGAGCAGTTCTTC
>-|TRBJ2-7|few|TRBV9
CASSRGAQPSYEQYF
TGTGCCAGCAGCCGAGGGGCCCAACCCTCCTACGAGCAGTACTTC
>TRBD2|TRBJ2-1|many|TRBV5-1
CASSLAPLAAGTHEQFF
TGCGCCAGCAGCTTGGCCCCTCTAGCGGCGGGTACCCATGAGCAGTTCTTC
>-|TRBJ1-1|many|TRBV20-1
CSASRVNTEAFF
TGCAGTGCTAGTCGGGTGAACACTGAAGCTTTCTTT
>-|TRBJ2-3|-|TRBV20-1
CSASKGVTDTQYF
TGCAGTGCTAGTAAGGGGGTCACAGATACGCAGTATTTT
>-|TRBJ1-6|many|TRBV3-1
CASSQGTANSPLHF
TGTGCCAGCAGCCAAGGGACAGCTAATTCACCCCTCCACTTT
>-|TRBJ2-7|many|TRBV5-1
CASRATGDAYEQYF
TGCGCCAGCAGGGCTACAGGAGATGCCTACGAGCAGTACTTC
>-|TRBJ1-4|many|TRBV5-1
CASSLDSGTPGRELFF
TGCGCCAGCAGCTTGGATTCCGGGACCCCGGGACGAGAACTGTTTTTT
>TRBD2|TRBJ2-3|many|TRBV5-1
CASSFVAGASTDTQYF
TGCGCCAGCAGCTTTGTAGCGGGAGCGTCCACAGATACGCAGTATTTT
>-|TRBJ2-2|many|TRBV12-3/TRBV12-4
CASSPRTGNTGELFF
TGTGCCAGCAGTCCCCGAACAGGGAACACCGGGGAGCTGTTTTTT
>TRBD2|TRBJ2-5|many|TRBV28
CASSLTGTKETQYF
TGTGCCAGCAGCCTTACCGGGACTAAAGAGACCCAGTACTTC